The rows below give T cell receptor beta chains drawn from one sample of a study of cytomegalovirus exposure and HLA in healthy donors. Assay: immunoSEQ multiplex PCR; the TCRdb copy retains only in-frame clones and omits some. The sample lists about 140,000 clones, roughly 80% occurring once. Sequences were obtained from PBMCs. The receptors were sampled from a female donor in good health and CMV-seronegative. CDR3s include the opening cysteine and the closing phenylalanine or tryptophan. A D gene is named only where the DNA matches it firmly. Clone size, where shown, is once, few, many, or a class for clones that have expanded.

v_gene	d_gene	abundance	j_gene	CDR3aa	CDR3nt
TRBV7-2	-	-	TRBJ2-5	CASSLGQGNGETQYF	TGTGCCAGCAGCTTAGGGCAGGGGAATGGTGAGACCCAGTACTTC
TRBV18	TRBD1	once	TRBJ1-1	CASSPLRGPGNTEAFF	TGTGCCAGCTCACCACTTAGGGGGCCGGGGAACACTGAAGCTTTCTTT
TRBV6-5	-	-	TRBJ2-7	CASSTGPSSYEQYF	TGTGCCAGCAGTACAGGCCCGAGCTCCTACGAGCAGTACTTC
TRBV19	TRBD2	few	TRBJ2-1	CASSVGLAGGNEQFF	TGTGCCAGTAGTGTGGGACTAGCGGGAGGGAATGAGCAGTTCTTC
TRBV27	TRBD2	-	TRBJ2-7	CASRLKAGLYYEQYF	TGTGCCAGCAGGCTAAAAGCGGGACTTTACTACGAGCAGTACTTC
TRBV19	TRBD1	-	TRBJ1-2	CASGTGTAYGYTF	TGTGCCAGTGGGACAGGGACCGCGTATGGCTACACCTTC
TRBV5-6	TRBD1	-	TRBJ2-2	CASSLLLDRENTGELFF	TGTGCCAGCAGCTTGTTGCTTGACAGGGAGAACACCGGGGAGCTGTTTTTT
TRBV5-1	TRBD2	-	TRBJ2-1	CASSRRLAGAGNEQFF	TGCGCCAGCAGCCGGAGACTAGCGGGAGCGGGGAATGAGCAGTTCTTC
TRBV5-1	-	-	TRBJ1-5	CASSLGGREGGNQPQHF	TGCGCCAGCAGCTTGGGGGGGCGCGAAGGGGGCAATCAGCCCCAGCATTTT
TRBV7-9	-	-	TRBJ1-3	CASSLTDSPDTIYF	TGTGCCAGCAGCTTAACAGATTCACCGGACACCATATATTTT
TRBV2	-	-	TRBJ2-1	CASSPTLVGREQFF	TGTGCCAGCAGTCCTACACTAGTTGGTCGGGAGCAGTTCTTC
TRBV14	TRBD2	once	TRBJ2-1	CASSQPGLAGGRNNEQFF	TGTGCCAGCAGCCAACCCGGACTAGCGGGAGGACGGAACAATGAGCAGTTCTTC
TRBV10-3	-	once	TRBJ2-7	CAISESISDVTDDYAQYF	TGTGCCATCAGTGAGTCGATATCGGACGTAACAGATGACTACGCGCAGTACTTC
TRBV27	-	-	TRBJ2-7	CASSSTSIAGEQYF	TGTGCCAGCAGTTCTACCTCGATCGCGGGTGAGCAGTACTTC
TRBV7-2	-	-	TRBJ2-2	CASSLGPSGELFF	TGTGCCAGCAGCTTGGGCCCCAGTGGGGAGCTGTTTTTT
TRBV6-1	TRBD2	once	TRBJ2-3	CASEPGLADTDTQYF	TGTGCCAGCGAACCGGGACTAGCAGATACAGATACGCAGTATTTT
TRBV11-3	-	-	TRBJ2-3	CASSPGDTQYF	TGTGCCAGCAGCCCGGGGGATACGCAGTATTTT
TRBV15	-	-	TRBJ1-2	CATQQGFNYGYTF	TGTGCCACCCAGCAGGGTTTTAACTATGGCTACACCTTC
TRBV28	-	-	TRBJ1-1	CASALRATGYTEAFF	TGTGCCAGTGCACTACGTGCCACAGGGTACACTGAAGCTTTCTTT
TRBV14	TRBD1	once	TRBJ2-7	CASSPLGQGSSYEQYF	TGTGCCAGCAGCCCGCTGGGACAGGGAAGCTCCTACGAGCAGTACTTC
TRBV10-3	-	-	TRBJ2-1	CAISGRGGLAMGQFF	TGTGCCATCAGTGGGAGGGGGGGCCTGGCAATGGGGCAGTTCTTC
TRBV10-2	-	-	TRBJ2-7	CASSESGRGASGSYEQYF	TGCGCCAGCAGTGAGTCGGGCCGGGGGGCTAGCGGATCCTACGAGCAGTACTTC